One T cell receptor beta chain is described in this entry. This entry comes from a study of cytomegalovirus exposure and HLA in healthy donors. Researchers ran the PCR with 60 Vbeta and 13 Jbeta primers. TCRdb's copy holds only in-frame clones and misses some; the assay was immunoSEQ multiplex PCR. The table shows some 60,000 clones, with around 83% occurring only once. Trimming shortened V by 8 bases and J by 1 base, and 11 bases separated the two germline ends. CDR1 is MNHNS, CDR2 SASEGT, per germline. This CDR3 comprises 13 residues. The clonotype originates from a man aged 40-49 years in good health and CMV-seronegative. The V call is TRBV6-1, the J call TRBJ1-1; D is possibly TRBD1 (5 bases). Source material: PBMCs. The CDR3 region has the DNA TGTGCCAGCCAAGGTGGACAGAACACTGAAGCTTTCTTT. The encoded protein is CASQGGQNTEAFF.